Here is one T cell receptor (beta chain) with its context. Per the germline V gene, CDR1 is LGHDT and CDR2 is YNNKEL (reference sequence). The CDR3 totals 15 residues. Between the trimmed V and J ends, which lost 0 bases and 2 bases, there was a span of 10 bases. Sequencing was performed with immunoSEQ multiplex PCR; in TCRdb, only in-frame clones are kept and a portion is missing. The repertoire holds some 140,000 clones, with around 83% as singletons. The data were obtained in a study of blood T cell repertoires in COVID-19. Study as a whole: COVID-19 samples collected from the United States, Italy and Spain covered acute and convalescent phases.

The origin of this receptor is a woman aged 55-75 years with acute or convalescent COVID-19. The sequenced sample was peripheral blood. The genes are TRBV3-1 (or the pseudogene TRBV3-2) and TRBJ2-5; no definite D call. In nucleotides, the CDR3 is TGTGCCAGCAGCCAAGAGCCCATCACACAAGAGACCCAGTACTTC. Translating gives CASSQEPITQETQYF.